The 10 T cell receptor beta chains listed next were all sequenced from one sample in a study of vaccination effects on CD4 cells after COVID-19. At the end of around eleven days of culture, CD4+ T cells were isolated. Sometime from March through December 2020, the person acquired a SARS-CoV-2 infection that PCR confirmed. The cohort was immunized with two doses of either the BNT162b2 or mRNA-1273 vaccine. What these receptors recognize is not known. Only in-frame clones appear in the TCRdb table, and some are missing; sequencing was by immunoSEQ multiplex PCR. Among 30,000 to 35,000 clones listed, approximately 77% were seen once. Sequencing was performed on CD4+ T cells from PBMCs cultured without peptide, taken after COVID-19 vaccination. The source is a human donor who had a prior SARS-CoV-2 infection.

The chain couples TRBV11-2 to TRBJ2-3; D unresolved. This CDR3 is 15 amino acids long. The V gene's germline CDR1 is SGHAT and CDR2 FQNNGV. V was trimmed by 1 base and J by 6 bases, leaving 14 bases between them. Here the CDR3 DNA reads TGTGCCAGCAGCTTAGTAGGAGCTAGTCGGGATACGCAGTATTTT. Its protein product is CASSLVGASRDTQYF.

The rearrangement uses TRBV18 and TRBJ1-4; D unclear. V lost 0 bases, J lost 7 bases, and 12 bases lay in between. CDR1 and CDR2 from the germline V gene are KGHSH and LQKENI. This CDR3 has 15 amino acids. The CDR3 is CASSPPSVVREKLFF. As DNA, the CDR3 is TGTGCCAGCTCACCACCGTCAGTTGTGCGTGAAAAACTGTTTTTT.

The rearrangement joins TRBV13 to TRBJ2-2; 9 bases match TRBD1. Germline assignment: CDR1 PRHDT and CDR2 FYEKMQ (reference sequence). CDR3 size: 20 residues. The V and J ends lost 5 bases and 4 bases, in that order; junction bases with no gene match: 20. CDR3 amino acids: CASSPGTGKDSHGSTGELFF. CDR3 in DNA: TGTGCCAGCAGCCCCGGGACAGGGAAGGACTCGCATGGGAGCACCGGGGAGCTGTTTTTT.

This clone is a singleton in its sample. The V gene is TRBV5-6, the J gene TRBJ2-7; 10 bases are shared with TRBD2. Trimming cost V 3 bases and J 5 bases; bases outside gene matches: 14. This CDR3 contains 17 residues. The germline gives CDR1 SGHDT, CDR2 YYEEEE. The CDR3 DNA is TGTGCCAGCAGCTCCCTGACTAGCGGGCCTCATAAAAACGAGCAGTACTTC. This gives the protein CASSSLTSGPHKNEQYF.

J is TRBJ1-2 and V is TRBV6-5; 7 bases line up with TRBD1. This CDR3 has 14 amino acids. V dropped 6 bases and J dropped 4; count of bases not matched to a gene: 8. Germline V lookup: CDR1 MNHEY, CDR2 SVGAGI. CDR3 loop: CASRKTGAAYGYTF. The CDR3 DNA sequence: TGTGCCAGCAGAAAAACAGGGGCTGCCTATGGCTACACCTTC.

The J gene is TRBJ2-1, the V gene TRBV4-2; 11 bases line up with TRBD2. V shed 4 bases and J 9 bases; nucleotides not matched to a gene: 11. Germline CDR1 LGHNA, CDR2 YNFKEQ. The CDR3 sequence is 16 residues long. CDR3 DNA: TGTGCCAGCAGCCCACGGGCCCTAGCGGGAGGTCGTGAGCAGTTCTTC. It specifies CASSPRALAGGREQFF.

The rearrangement uses TRBV5-4 and TRBJ2-1; D is possibly TRBD2 (6 bases). Germline CDR1 reads SGHNT; CDR2 reads YYREEE (reference sequence). V gave up 4 bases and J gave up 10 bases, with 21 bases separating them. This CDR3 region has 15 residues. CDR3 in amino acids: CASSAGPSRAGEQFF. The DNA for the CDR3 is TGTGCCAGCAGCGCGGGACCGTCTAGGGCCGGCGAGCAGTTCTTC.

Note on this clone: Within the sample, other DNA sequences also encode this same CDR3. This chain joins TRBV2 and TRBJ2-3, with unresolved D. Looked up from germline, CDR1 is SNHLY and CDR2 is FYNNEI. The CDR3 has 14 amino acids. V gave up 2 bases and J gave up 0 bases, with 6 bases separating them. The CDR3: CASSETSSTDTQYF. The DNA for the CDR3 is TGTGCCAGCAGTGAAACCTCAAGCACAGATACGCAGTATTTT.

This clone was picked up a small number of times. This chain uses TRBV6-1 with TRBJ1-5; D gene uncertain. V was cut by 3 bases and J by 7 bases, with 10 bases left in between. The CDR3 covers 13 residues. Germline lookup yields CDR1 MNHNS and CDR2 SASEGT. The CDR3 DNA sequence: TGTGCCAGCAGTGATCTGACGGGACAGCCCCAGCATTTT. The encoded protein is CASSDLTGQPQHF.

This clone was seen a handful of times. The V gene is TRBV11-2, the J gene TRBJ2-1; D gene ambiguous. V lost 0 bases to trimming and J lost 10 bases, with 7 bases between them. The CDR3 has 12 residues. Looked up from germline, CDR1 is SGHAT and CDR2 is FQNNGV. The CDR3 DNA reads as TGTGCCAGCAGCTTAGAGAAGAAGGAGCAGTTCTTC. Translation: CASSLEKKEQFF. Combining the CDR3 with reference TRBV11-2 and TRBJ2-1 gives the whole variable domain EAGVAQSPRYKIIEKRQSVAFWCNPISGHATLYWYQQILGQGPKLLIQFQNNGVVDDSQLPKDRFSAERLKGVDSTLKIQPAKLEDSAVYLCASSLEKKEQFFGPGTRLTVL.